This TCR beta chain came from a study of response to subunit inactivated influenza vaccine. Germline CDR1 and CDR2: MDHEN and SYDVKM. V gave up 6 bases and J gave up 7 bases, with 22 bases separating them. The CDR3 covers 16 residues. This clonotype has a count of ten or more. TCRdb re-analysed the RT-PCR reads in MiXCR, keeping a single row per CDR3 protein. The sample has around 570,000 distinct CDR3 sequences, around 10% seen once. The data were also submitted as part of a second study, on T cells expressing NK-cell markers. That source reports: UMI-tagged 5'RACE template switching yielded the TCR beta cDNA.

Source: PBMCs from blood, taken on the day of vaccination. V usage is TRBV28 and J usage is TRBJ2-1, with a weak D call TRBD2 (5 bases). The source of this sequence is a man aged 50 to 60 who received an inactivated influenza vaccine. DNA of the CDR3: TGTGCCAGCAGCACCCGTAGGGAAAACCCGGGGAATGAGCAGTTCTTC. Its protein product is CASSTRRENPGNEQFF.